The rows below give T cell receptor beta chains drawn from one sample of a study of blood T cell repertoires in COVID-19. Repertoires were generated with immunoSEQ multiplex PCR, while TCRdb's copy carries only in-frame clones and drops some. Here the sample spans under 300,000 clones, around 78% being singletons. Sequencing input: peripheral blood. Every receptor here comes from a man in his 60s who had recovered from COVID-19. The CDR3 runs from the conserved cysteine through the conserved F or W. Fields, in order: V gene, J gene, CDR3 protein.

v_call: TRBV29-1
j_call: TRBJ2-7
cdr3_aa: CSALAGGLYEQYF

v_call: TRBV11-2
j_call: TRBJ2-1
cdr3_aa: CASSLRTSGSRNEQFF

v_call: TRBV19
j_call: TRBJ1-1
cdr3_aa: CASKIRTAMNTEAFF

v_call: TRBV19
j_call: TRBJ2-1
cdr3_aa: CASGLAYNEQFF

v_call: TRBV6-4
j_call: TRBJ2-1
cdr3_aa: CASSVLAYNEQFF

v_call: TRBV6-5
j_call: TRBJ1-6
cdr3_aa: CASSQGTYNSPLHF

v_call: TRBV6-5
j_call: TRBJ2-4
cdr3_aa: CASALKAKNIQYF

v_call: TRBV30
j_call: TRBJ2-1
cdr3_aa: CAWTRGGDEQFF

v_call: TRBV30
j_call: TRBJ1-1
cdr3_aa: CAWSQENTEAFF

v_call: TRBV7-9
j_call: TRBJ2-1
cdr3_aa: CASSLRAGDEQFF

v_call: TRBV2
j_call: TRBJ1-1
cdr3_aa: CASRGDSRAEAFF

v_call: TRBV29-1
j_call: TRBJ1-5
cdr3_aa: CSVRDLNQPQHF

v_call: TRBV12-5
j_call: TRBJ1-4
cdr3_aa: CASGLGGRDEKLFF

v_call: TRBV11-2
j_call: TRBJ1-1
cdr3_aa: CASRLTGLNEAFF

v_call: TRBV28
j_call: TRBJ1-4
cdr3_aa: CASSIWTGGGKKLFF

v_call: TRBV7-9
j_call: TRBJ1-2
cdr3_aa: CASSLARAGNYGYTF

v_call: TRBV5-4
j_call: TRBJ2-6
cdr3_aa: CASTSGGGSGSGANVLTF